Below are 31 T cell receptor beta chains sequenced from a single sample in a study of post-analysis software for immune sequencing data. Carried by the TCR beta cDNA libraries were unique molecular identifiers. TCRdb called the PCR reads again in MiXCR, with one record for every CDR3 protein. There are about 820,000 distinct CDR3 sequences in the sample; approximately 50% occur only once, and 4% to 5.5% lies in the top ten. Study conclusions and caveats: Patients showed TRBV5-6, TRBV5-1 and TRBV20-1 among 4 or 5 TRBV segments more frequent than in controls.

What these receptors recognize is not known. Sequencing was performed on blood. The receptors come from a girl aged 5-17 years with multiple sclerosis.

J is TRBJ1-5 and V is TRBV3-1, with D perhaps TRBD1 (5 bases). V was clipped by 1 base and J by 4 bases, with 14 bases between them. Germline CDR1 and CDR2: LGHDT and YNNKEL (reference sequence). This CDR3 is 16 amino acids long. The CDR3, as DNA: TGTGCCAGCAGCCAAGGGGGGTTTTTAAGTAATCAGCCCCAGCATTTT. The encoded protein is CASSQGGFLSNQPQHF.

This clonotype appeared a few times. V and J are TRBV11-2 and TRBJ2-4; 11 bases are shared with TRBD2. V dropped 4 bases and J dropped 0; count of bases not matched to a gene: 26. Germline CDR1 reads SGHAT; CDR2 reads FQNNGV. There are 24 residues in the CDR3. CDR3 coding DNA: TGTGCCAGCAGCTCCCTCGAGGGCAGGGGCCGACTAGCGGGAAAACCGCTAGCCAAAAACATTCAGTACTTC. Translation: CASSSLEGRGRLAGKPLAKNIQYF.

This clonotype was seen once. The genes are TRBV5-5 and TRBJ1-5, with TRBD1 matching 8 bases. The CDR3 has 15 amino acids. Germline CDR1 reads SGHKS; CDR2 reads YYEKEE (reference sequence). Trimming removed 4 bases from V and 5 bases from J; junction bases left unmatched: 8. CDR3 DNA: TGTGCCAGCAGCGGCGGGGACAGGTCCCATCAGCCCCAGCATTTT. The encoded protein is CASSGGDRSHQPQHF.

J is TRBJ2-3 and V is TRBV7-2, with 7 bases that match TRBD2. Germline CDR1 and CDR2: SGHTA and FQGNSA. The CDR3 has 15 amino acids. Trimming at V came to 0 bases and at J to 6 bases, leaving 6 bases not matched to a gene. In DNA, the CDR3 is TGTGCCAGCAGCTTAGCCCCGCGGGGAGGGGATACGCAGTATTTT. Translation gives CASSLAPRGGDTQYF.

Only a few counts were recorded for this clonotype. Here the CDR3 reads CSATVVVKDTQYF. The DNA of the CDR3 is TGCAGTGCTACCGTTGTAGTGAAAGATACGCAGTATTTT. The chain uses TRBV20-1 and TRBJ2-3; D ambiguous. Looked up from germline, CDR1 is DFQATT and CDR2 is SNEGSKA (reference sequence). The length of the CDR3 is 13 residues. Between the trimmed V and J ends, which lost 4 bases and 5 bases, there was a span of 13 bases.

The rearrangement joins TRBV6-5 to TRBJ1-6; 7 bases agree with TRBD1. This CDR3 comprises 15 residues. J lost 8 bases, V lost 2 bases, and 6 bases had no gene match. Germline-derived CDR1 and CDR2 are MNHEY and SVGAGI. For the CDR3, the DNA is TGTGCCAGCAGTTACGAAACAGGGGTTTATTCACCCCTCCACTTT. Protein: CASSYETGVYSPLHF.

This chain uses TRBV12-3 or TRBV12-4 with TRBJ2-1, with D possibly being TRBD1 or TRBD2 (6 bases each). The CDR3 runs to 16 residues. V lost 3 bases and J 0 bases, leaving 12 bases between the germline ends. This chain's CDR3 is CASSFGGRNSYNEQFF. CDR3 in DNA: TGTGCCAGCAGTTTCGGGGGCAGGAACTCCTACAATGAGCAGTTCTTC.

V gene TRBV20-1 combines with J gene TRBJ2-5; 7 nucleotides line up with TRBD2. This CDR3 is 13 amino acids long. J lost 2 bases, V lost 3 bases, and 3 bases had no gene match. Germline loops: CDR1 DFQATT, CDR2 SNEGSKA (reference sequence). CDR3 region: CSASVRGQETQYF. CDR3 bases: TGCAGTGCTAGCGTGCGGGGGCAAGAGACCCAGTACTTC.

The chain joins TRBV5-5 to TRBJ1-1; unclear D gene. Trimming shortened V by 3 bases and J by 6 bases, and 15 bases separated the two germline ends. CDR3 length: 14 residues. Germline V CDR1 and CDR2: SGHKS, YYEKEE (reference sequence). The CDR3 region is CASSSTTGSAEAFF. The CDR3 bases are TGTGCCAGCAGCTCCACCACGGGGAGCGCTGAAGCTTTCTTT.

The rearrangement links TRBV20-1 to TRBJ2-1; TRBD2 aligns across 9 bases. CDR1 DFQATT and CDR2 SNEGSKA come from the germline V gene (reference sequence). The ends lost 1 base at V and 6 bases at J; junction bases unmatched: 4. CDR3 length equals 14 residues. The CDR3 here is CSARGAGGGNEQFF. CDR3 sequence (DNA): TGCAGTGCTAGAGGAGCGGGGGGCGGCAATGAGCAGTTCTTC.

This chain links TRBV29-1 with TRBJ1-2, with D possibly TRBD1 on 5 matching bases. The germline gives CDR1 SQVTM, CDR2 ANQGSEA. V was pared by 4 bases and J by 1 base, with 16 bases between. The CDR3 covers 15 residues. In DNA form, the CDR3 reads TGCAGCGTTGGGGGTCCAGGGAGCCTTAACTATGGCTACACCTTC. It codes for CSVGGPGSLNYGYTF.

J is TRBJ2-7 and V is TRBV20-1; 8 bases match TRBD2. Trimming removed 1 base from V and 7 bases from J; junction bases left unmatched: 12. This CDR3 is built from 15 residues. Germline CDR1 DFQATT, CDR2 SNEGSKA (reference sequence). The CDR3 is CSARVLRGAHNEQYF. The CDR3 bases are TGCAGTGCTAGAGTGTTGCGGGGGGCCCACAATGAGCAGTACTTC.

DNA for the CDR3: TGCAGCGTTGAAGGTTGGGCAGGGGACATGCCCAAAAACATTCAGTACTTC. The encoded protein is CSVEGWAGDMPKNIQYF. The V gene is TRBV29-1, the J gene TRBJ2-4; TRBD1 might be the D (6 bases). CDR1 SQVTM and CDR2 ANQGSEA come from the germline V gene. There are 17 residues in the CDR3. The V gene lost 1 base and the J gene lost 2 bases, with 18 bases spanning the gap.

The CDR3 spells CASREESDEQYF. Written as DNA, the CDR3 is TGTGCCAGCAGGGAGGAGAGCGACGAGCAGTACTTC. The chain recombines TRBV7-9 with TRBJ2-7, with D perhaps matching TRBD2 (5 bases). Trimming cost V 6 bases and J 5 bases, with 11 bases left between them. The CDR3 is 12 amino acids. Per germline, CDR1 SEHNR and CDR2 FQNEAQ (reference sequence).

This clonotype was recorded a few times. V and J are TRBV11-2 and TRBJ2-5, with a possible D match to TRBD1 (5 bases). Trimming stripped 1 base from V and 5 bases from J, with 17 bases between. This CDR3 contains 16 residues. The V gene's germline CDR1 is SGHAT and CDR2 FQNNGV. CDR3 in amino acids: CASSLGVQLYRETQYF. In DNA form, the CDR3 reads TGTGCCAGCAGCTTAGGTGTTCAGCTGTACAGGGAGACCCAGTACTTC.

In this sample, this clonotype turned up a few times. This chain uses TRBV7-9 with TRBJ2-1, with a weak D call TRBD1 (5 bases). The CDR3 is made up of 13 amino acids. From germline, CDR1 is SEHNR and CDR2 FQNEAQ (reference sequence). V shed 1 base and J shed 8 bases, with 9 bases lying between them. The CDR3 DNA reads as TGTGCCAGCAGCTTAGATGTCAGGGATGAGCAGTTCTTC. Translated: CASSLDVRDEQFF.

CDR3 nucleotides: TGTGCCAGCAGCCGCCGGGACTCACGGATTTGGGGAGATACGCAGTATTTT. Protein: CASSRRDSRIWGDTQYF. This chain uses TRBV13 with TRBJ2-3; a possible D gene is TRBD2 (6 bases). V dropped 5 bases and J dropped 5 bases, with 23 bases sitting between them. The CDR3 extends over 17 amino acids. Germline CDR1 is PRHDT and CDR2 is FYEKMQ (reference sequence). The whole variable domain, filled in from reference TRBV13 and TRBJ2-3, reads AAGVIQSPRHLIKEKRETATLKCYPIPRHDTVYWYQQGPGQDPQFLISFYEKMQSDKGSIPDRFSAQQFSDYHSELNMSSLELGDSALYFCASSRRDSRIWGDTQYFGPGTRLTVL.

The rearrangement links TRBV20-1 to TRBJ2-1; 8 bases match TRBD2. This CDR3 has 15 amino acids. Germline CDR1 DFQATT, CDR2 SNEGSKA (reference sequence). With V trimmed by 6 bases and J by 4 bases, 11 bases remained unmatched. The CDR3 nucleotides are TGCAGTGCCCCGGGACTAGTCCCACGGTACAATGAGCAGTTCTTC. Translation: CSAPGLVPRYNEQFF.

This clonotype was recorded a few times. The chain carries TRBV6-5 and TRBJ2-5; TRBD2 aligns across 8 bases. The J call is in doubt because the DNA end fits TRBJ2-7 better. The CDR3 is 15 residues long. CDR1 and CDR2 from the germline V gene are MNHEY and SVGAGI. CDR3: CASGTSTSGSSEQYF. CDR3 nucleotide sequence: TGTGCCAGCGGTACCTCGACGAGCGGGAGTTCCGAGCAGTACTTC.

This chain connects TRBV20-1 to TRBJ2-7, with TRBD2 identical over 7 bases. The V gene end was trimmed by 0 bases and the J gene end by 2 bases; junction bases not matched to a gene: 4. Germline CDR1 and CDR2: DFQATT and SNEGSKA (reference sequence). The CDR3 sequence is 14 residues long. The CDR3 here is CSARERELAYEQYF. The CDR3 coding sequence is TGCAGTGCTAGAGAGCGGGAGTTGGCCTACGAGCAGTACTTC.

CDR3 residues: CASSLGTSGGSVSYEQFF. CDR3 in DNA: TGCGCCAGCAGCTTGGGGACTAGCGGGGGATCGGTCTCCTATGAGCAGTTCTTC. V gene TRBV5-1 combines with J gene TRBJ2-1; 13 nucleotides align to TRBD2. Per the germline V gene, CDR1 is SGHRS and CDR2 is YFSETQ. This CDR3 region has 18 residues. After removal of 0 bases from V and 8 bases from J, the junction contained 11 bases not matched to a gene.

CDR3 nucleotide sequence: TGCAGTGCCTCTGGACAGGGGGACTACAATGAGCAGTTCTTC. Its protein is CSASGQGDYNEQFF. The chain couples TRBV20-1 to TRBJ2-1, with TRBD1 identical over 10 bases. With 6 bases clipped from V and 3 bases from J, the junction kept 5 bases outside the gene matches. Looked up from germline, CDR1 is DFQATT and CDR2 is SNEGSKA (reference sequence). The CDR3 runs 14 residues.

This clonotype was counted only a few times. The rearrangement joins TRBV5-1 to TRBJ2-7; no clear D gene. The length of the CDR3 is 14 residues. The germline V and J ends were trimmed by 4 bases and 1 base, with 12 bases remaining between them. Germline values: CDR1 SGHRS, CDR2 YFSETQ. The CDR3 nucleotides are TGCGCCAGCAGCCCACTGAGTAAGTCCTACGAGCAGTACTTC. Its translation is CASSPLSKSYEQYF.

The chain links TRBV27 to TRBJ1-2; D not resolved. CDR1 and CDR2 from the germline V gene are MNHEY and SMNVEV (reference sequence). The germline V and J ends were trimmed by 5 bases and 4 bases, with 14 bases remaining between them. The CDR3 is 14 amino acids. CDR3 amino acids: CASSEYRSPYGYTF. CDR3 DNA: TGTGCCAGCAGTGAATATCGATCCCCCTATGGCTACACCTTC.

The chain employs TRBV10-3 and TRBJ2-1; 11 positions match TRBD2. The CDR3 has 17 amino acids. V lost 4 bases and J lost 6; bases outside the gene matches: 11. Germline loops: CDR1 ENHRY, CDR2 SYGVKD. CDR3 nucleotides: TGTGCCATCAGTGGAGGCGGGGGACTAGCGGACCGCAATGAGCAGTTCTTC. Translating it yields CAISGGGGLADRNEQFF.

V gene TRBV14 combines with J gene TRBJ2-3; a possible D gene is TRBD2 (6 bases). Between the trimmed V and J ends, which lost 4 bases and 4 bases, there was a span of 15 bases. Germline-derived CDR1 and CDR2 are SGHDN and FVKESK. CDR3 size: 15 residues. The CDR3 nucleotides are TGTGCCAGCAGCCGACGAGGAGGAGGGGCAGATACGCAGTATTTT. Residues: CASSRRGGGADTQYF.

This clonotype was seen at least ten times. The V and J genes are TRBV7-2 and TRBJ2-7; 10 nucleotides agree with TRBD2. The CDR3 contains 14 residues. The germline V gene has CDR1 SGHTA and CDR2 FQGNSA. With V trimmed by 3 bases and J by 4 bases, 3 bases remained unmatched. CDR3 in amino acids: CASSLSGGAYEQYF. CDR3 in DNA: TGTGCCAGCAGCTTGAGCGGGGGGGCATACGAGCAGTACTTC.

The chain uses TRBV27 and TRBJ2-7, with 7 bases that match TRBD2. The CDR3 contains 16 residues. V lost 5 bases, J lost 1 base, and 11 bases stayed unmatched. The germline V gene has CDR1 MNHEY and CDR2 SMNVEV (reference sequence). The CDR3 DNA follows: TGTGCCAGCAGTCCACGCGGGGGAAGGGATTCCTACGAGCAGTACTTC. Amino acid sequence: CASSPRGGRDSYEQYF.

The J gene is TRBJ1-5, the V gene TRBV4-2; unclear D gene. Deletions cut 4 bases from V and 0 bases from J, with 7 bases between. CDR3 length: 14 amino acids. Germline CDR1 and CDR2: LGHNA and YNFKEQ. CDR3 amino acids: CASSPSASNQPQHF. In DNA, the CDR3 is TGTGCCAGCAGCCCCTCCGCTAGCAATCAGCCCCAGCATTTT.

The chain uses TRBV12-3 or TRBV12-4 and TRBJ1-2, with no clear D. Trimming took 6 bases from V and 8 from J, leaving 13 bases between them. The CDR3 loop spans 12 amino acids. The CDR3 reads CASSRGDSGYTF. The CDR3 nucleotides are TGTGCCAGCAGCCGGGGAGATTCGGGCTACACCTTC.

V usage is TRBV6-6 and J usage is TRBJ2-1; D may be TRBD1 (5 bases). The length of the CDR3 is 14 residues. Germline lookup yields CDR1 MNHNY and CDR2 SVGAGI (reference sequence). The ends were cut back, 6 bases at V and 5 bases at J, with 14 bases in the middle. The DNA of the CDR3 is TGTGCCAGCAGCCCCCTGAAGGGGAACAATGAGCAGTTCTTC. Translated, it gives CASSPLKGNNEQFF.